These 10 T cell receptor beta chains came from one sample sequenced in a study of T cells in Graves' hyperthyroidism and ophthalmopathy. Amplified regions were TCR beta CDR3 sequences from RNA transcripts. First-round RT-PCR with HTBI primers amplified the TCR CDR3 region. MiXCR was run by TCRdb on the multiplex PCR reads, yielding one entry per CDR3 protein. The data contain a few hundred thousand distinct CDR3 sequences, 16% of them singletons. Specimen: blood. All receptors come from a woman in her thirties or forties with Graves' ophthalmopathy.

The sample holds many counts of this clonotype. The chain couples TRBV12-3 or TRBV12-4 to TRBJ2-5; the D is unclear. This CDR3 spans 14 amino acids. Trimming took off 1 base at V and 11 bases at J, with 17 bases between the two ends. In nucleotides, the CDR3 is TGTGCCAGCAGTTTAGGACGTGCGGCCCAACCTCAGTACTTC. Its translation is CASSLGRAAQPQYF.

This clonotype was counted only a few times. The chain couples TRBV4-1 to TRBJ1-2, with unresolved D. The germline V and J ends were trimmed by 0 bases and 5 bases, with 16 bases remaining between them. Per the germline V gene, CDR1 is MGHRA and CDR2 is YSYEKL. CDR3 length: 16 amino acids. CDR3 DNA sequence: TGCGCCAGCAGCCAAGATACGGATCAGAGAGTGTATGGCTACACCTTC. The encoded protein is CASSQDTDQRVYGYTF.

This clonotype was found many times. The chain is built from TRBV7-9 and TRBJ2-1; D perhaps matches TRBD1 (7 bases). The length of the CDR3 is 16 residues. Per the germline V gene, CDR1 is SEHNR and CDR2 is FQNEAQ (reference sequence). With 4 bases removed from V and 7 bases from J, the gap between germline ends came to 20 bases. CDR3 loop: CASSWGWAGGGNEQFF. DNA for the CDR3: TGTGCCAGCAGCTGGGGTTGGGCAGGGGGAGGTAATGAGCAGTTCTTC.

This clonotype was recorded only once. V usage is TRBV4-1 and J usage is TRBJ2-3; D is uncertain. V gave up 1 base and J gave up 4 bases, with 15 bases separating them. The CDR3 spans 16 residues. Per germline, CDR1 MGHRA and CDR2 YSYEKL. The CDR3 DNA reads as TGCGCCAGCAGCCAAGTACTAACTAACTTCCCAGATACGCAGTATTTT. As protein: CASSQVLTNFPDTQYF.

This clonotype was counted ten times or more. The chain uses TRBV6-1 and TRBJ2-1; 9 positions match TRBD2. Germline trimming cut 6 bases from V and 4 bases from J; bases unmatched to any gene: 7. CDR1 and CDR2 (germline): MNHNS, SASEGT. The CDR3 runs 15 residues. The CDR3: CASRRGGGGYNEQFF. CDR3 DNA: TGTGCCAGCAGACGGGGCGGGGGGGGATACAATGAGCAGTTCTTC.

This clonotype was seen once. The rearrangement uses TRBV19 and TRBJ1-2; 10 nucleotides line up with TRBD1. The CDR3 is 14 amino acids. CDR1 and CDR2 (germline): LNHDA, SQIVND (reference sequence). V trimming: 3 bases; J trimming: 3 bases; junction bases outside the gene matches: 1. The CDR3 coding sequence is TGTGCCAGTAGTATTGGACAGGGGGACTATGGCTACACCTTC. Protein: CASSIGQGDYGYTF.

The chain joins TRBV20-1 to TRBJ1-4; D not certain. This CDR3 contains 16 residues. In germline, CDR1 is DFQATT, CDR2 SNEGSKA (reference sequence). Trimming cost V 0 bases and J 5 bases, with 16 bases left between them. The CDR3 region is CSAREFTASRNEKLFF. In nucleotides, the CDR3 is TGCAGTGCTAGAGAGTTCACAGCCTCACGAAATGAAAAACTGTTTTTT.

At least ten counts were recorded for this clonotype. The chain couples TRBV11-2 to TRBJ1-1; D uncertain. Per the germline V gene, CDR1 is SGHAT and CDR2 is FQNNGV. This CDR3 is 15 amino acids long. V gave up 0 bases and J gave up 4 bases, with 12 bases separating them. CDR3 region: CASSLESSGGTEAFF. CDR3 coding DNA: TGTGCCAGCAGCTTAGAGAGTTCTGGCGGCACTGAAGCTTTCTTT.

There are many counts of this clonotype. The chain recombines TRBV12-3 or TRBV12-4 with TRBJ1-5; D is perhaps TRBD1 (6 bases). Trimming took 6 bases from V and 5 from J, leaving 20 bases between them. The CDR3 runs to 16 residues. DNA for the CDR3: TGTGCCAGCAGCTGGCAAGGGGGAAGAGTTCATCAGCCCCAGCATTTT. Its protein is CASSWQGGRVHQPQHF.

This clonotype was picked up a small number of times. The rearrangement links TRBV29-1 to TRBJ2-1; 11 bases align to TRBD2. V lost 4 bases to trimming and J lost 3 bases; unmatched junction nucleotides: 5. This CDR3 is 15 amino acids long. Per germline, CDR1 SQVTM and CDR2 ANQGSEA. CDR3 region: CSVGTTSGIYNEQFF. The CDR3 DNA sequence: TGCAGCGTTGGGACGACTAGCGGGATCTACAATGAGCAGTTCTTC.